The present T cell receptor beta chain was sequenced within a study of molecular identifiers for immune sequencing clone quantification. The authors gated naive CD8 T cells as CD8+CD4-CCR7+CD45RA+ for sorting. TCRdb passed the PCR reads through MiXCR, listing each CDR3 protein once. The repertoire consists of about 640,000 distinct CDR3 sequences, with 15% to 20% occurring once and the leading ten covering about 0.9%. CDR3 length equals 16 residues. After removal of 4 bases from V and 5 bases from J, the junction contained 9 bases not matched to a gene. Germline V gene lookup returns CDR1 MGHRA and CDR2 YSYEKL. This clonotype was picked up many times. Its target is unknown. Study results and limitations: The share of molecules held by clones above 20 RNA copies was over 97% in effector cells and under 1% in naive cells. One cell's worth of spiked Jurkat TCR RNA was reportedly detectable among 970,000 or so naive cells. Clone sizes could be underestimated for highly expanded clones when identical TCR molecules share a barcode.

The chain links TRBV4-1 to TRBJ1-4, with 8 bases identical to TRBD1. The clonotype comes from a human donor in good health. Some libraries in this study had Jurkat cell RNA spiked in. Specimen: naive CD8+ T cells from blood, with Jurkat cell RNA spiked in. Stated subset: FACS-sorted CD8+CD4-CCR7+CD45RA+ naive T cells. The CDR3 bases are TGCGCCAGCAGCCCCATACCGGGACAGGAAAATGAAAAACTGTTTTTT. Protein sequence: CASSPIPGQENEKLFF.